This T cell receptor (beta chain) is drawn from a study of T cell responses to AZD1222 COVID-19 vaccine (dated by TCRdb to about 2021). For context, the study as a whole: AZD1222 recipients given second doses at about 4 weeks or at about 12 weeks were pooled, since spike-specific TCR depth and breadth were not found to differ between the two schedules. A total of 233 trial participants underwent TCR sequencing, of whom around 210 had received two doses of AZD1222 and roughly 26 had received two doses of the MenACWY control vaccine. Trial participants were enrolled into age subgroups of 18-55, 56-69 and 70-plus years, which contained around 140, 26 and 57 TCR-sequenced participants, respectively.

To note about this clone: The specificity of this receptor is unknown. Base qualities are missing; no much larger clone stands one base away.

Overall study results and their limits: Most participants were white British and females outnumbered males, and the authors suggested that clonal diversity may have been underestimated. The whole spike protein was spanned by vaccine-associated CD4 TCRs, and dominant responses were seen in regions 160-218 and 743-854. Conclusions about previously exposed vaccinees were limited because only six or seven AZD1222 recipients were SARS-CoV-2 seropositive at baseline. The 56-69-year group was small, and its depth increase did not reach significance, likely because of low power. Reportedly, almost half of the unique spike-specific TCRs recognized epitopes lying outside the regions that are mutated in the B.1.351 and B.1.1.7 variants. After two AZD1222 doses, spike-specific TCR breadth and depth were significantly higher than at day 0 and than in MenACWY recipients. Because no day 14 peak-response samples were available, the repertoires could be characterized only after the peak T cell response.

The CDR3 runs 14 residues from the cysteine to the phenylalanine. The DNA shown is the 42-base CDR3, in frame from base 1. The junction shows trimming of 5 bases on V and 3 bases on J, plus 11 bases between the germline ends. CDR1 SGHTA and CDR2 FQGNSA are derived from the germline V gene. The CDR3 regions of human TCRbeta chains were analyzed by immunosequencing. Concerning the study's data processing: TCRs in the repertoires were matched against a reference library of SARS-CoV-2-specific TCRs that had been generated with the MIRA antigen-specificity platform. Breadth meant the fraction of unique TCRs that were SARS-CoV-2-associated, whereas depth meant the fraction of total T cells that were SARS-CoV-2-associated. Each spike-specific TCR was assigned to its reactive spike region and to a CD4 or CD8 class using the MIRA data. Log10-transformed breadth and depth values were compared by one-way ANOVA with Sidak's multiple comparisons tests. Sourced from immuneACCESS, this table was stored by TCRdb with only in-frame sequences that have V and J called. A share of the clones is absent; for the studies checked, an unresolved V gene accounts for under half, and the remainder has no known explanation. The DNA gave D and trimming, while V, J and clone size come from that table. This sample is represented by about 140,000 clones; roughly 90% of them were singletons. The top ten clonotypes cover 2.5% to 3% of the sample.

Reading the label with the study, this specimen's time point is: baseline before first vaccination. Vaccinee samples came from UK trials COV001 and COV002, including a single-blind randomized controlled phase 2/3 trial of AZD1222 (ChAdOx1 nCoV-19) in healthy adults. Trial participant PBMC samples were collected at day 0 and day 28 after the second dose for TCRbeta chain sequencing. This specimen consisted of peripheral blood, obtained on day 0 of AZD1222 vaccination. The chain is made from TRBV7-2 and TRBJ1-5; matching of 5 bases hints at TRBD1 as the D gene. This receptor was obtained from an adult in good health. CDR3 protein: CASSLDTLNQPQHF. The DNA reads TGTGCCAGCAGCCTGGACACACTCAATCAGCCCCAGCATTTT. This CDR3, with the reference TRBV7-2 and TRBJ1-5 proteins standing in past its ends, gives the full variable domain GAGVSQSPSNKVTEKGKDVELRCDPISGHTALYWYRQSLGQGLEFLIYFQGNSAPDKSGLPSDRFSAERTGGSVSTLTIQRTQQEDSAVYLCASSLDTLNQPQHFGDGTRLSIL.